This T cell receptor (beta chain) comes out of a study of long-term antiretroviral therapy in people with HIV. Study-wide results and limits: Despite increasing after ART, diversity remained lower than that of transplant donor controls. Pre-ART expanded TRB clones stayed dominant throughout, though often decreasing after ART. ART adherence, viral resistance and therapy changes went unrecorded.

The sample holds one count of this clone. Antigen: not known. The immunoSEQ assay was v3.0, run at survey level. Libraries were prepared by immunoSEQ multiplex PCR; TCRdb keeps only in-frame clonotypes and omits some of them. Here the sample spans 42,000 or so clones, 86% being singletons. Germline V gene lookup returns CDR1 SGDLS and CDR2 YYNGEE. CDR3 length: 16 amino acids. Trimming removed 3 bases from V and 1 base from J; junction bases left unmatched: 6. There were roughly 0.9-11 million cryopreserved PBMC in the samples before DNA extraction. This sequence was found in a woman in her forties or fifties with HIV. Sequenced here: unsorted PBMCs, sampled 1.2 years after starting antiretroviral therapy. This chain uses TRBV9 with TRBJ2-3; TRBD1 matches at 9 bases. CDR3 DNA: TGTGCCAGCAGCGCCGACCGGGACAGGGGCACAGATACGCAGTATTTT. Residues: CASSADRDRGTDTQYF.